These 29 T cell receptor beta chains originate from one sample sequenced in a study of cytotoxic CD8 clonotypes in ibrutinib-treated CLL. The protocol was immunoSEQ multiplex PCR, while the TCRdb copy is restricted to in-frame clones and leaves out a portion. The data hold roughly 250,000 clones, with roughly 70% observed a single time. This sample comprised PBMCs, obtained after 24 months of ibrutinib treatment. The receptors derive from a human donor with chronic lymphocytic leukemia.

Only a few counts were recorded for this clone. This chain links TRBV7-9 with TRBJ1-4, with 9 nucleotides matching TRBD1. Germline values: CDR1 SEHNR, CDR2 FQNEAQ (reference sequence). This CDR3 has 14 residues. Trimming at V came to 1 base and at J to 7 bases, leaving 1 base not matched to a gene. The CDR3 region has the DNA TGTGCCAGCAGCTTAGAGGACAGGGGTGAAAAACTGTTTTTT. Amino acid sequence: CASSLEDRGEKLFF. Using reference TRBV7-9 and TRBJ1-4 for the parts outside the CDR3, the full variable domain is DTGVSQNPRHKITKRGQNVTFRCDPISEHNRLYWYRQTLGQGPEFLTYFQNEAQLEKSRLLSDRFSAERPKGSFSTLEIQRTEQGDSAMYLCASSLEDRGEKLFFGSGTQLSVL.

The chain employs TRBV28 and TRBJ2-7, with 8 nucleotides matching TRBD2. The CDR3 has 15 amino acids. Germline CDR1 reads MDHEN; CDR2 reads SYDVKM. V was pared by 5 bases and J by 3 bases, with 9 bases of the junction left unmatched. The DNA of the CDR3 is TGTGCCAGCAGTCCAACGGGGACTAGTCGCTACGAGCAGTACTTC. Protein product: CASSPTGTSRYEQYF.

The chain links TRBV19 to TRBJ1-1, with TRBD1 matching 7 bases. CDR1 is LNHDA and CDR2 is SQIVND in the germline V gene (reference sequence). The J segment lost 10 bases and the V segment lost 7 bases, leaving 18 bases of the junction unmatched. The CDR3 extends over 15 amino acids. CDR3 DNA sequence: TGTGCCAGTACCCCTTGGGTAGGCGGAGGGGGCACAGCTTTCTTT. This gives the protein CASTPWVGGGGTAFF.

This clone has more than one count but fewer than ten. This sequence joins TRBV6-1 and TRBJ2-7; 7 positions match TRBD1. The trim removed 0 bases at V and 2 bases at J, leaving 10 bases unmatched. Germline lookup yields CDR1 MNHNS and CDR2 SASEGT. The CDR3 extends over 17 amino acids. The CDR3 spells CASSEAGVGDSTYEQYF. The CDR3, as DNA: TGTGCCAGCAGTGAAGCGGGGGTGGGGGACAGTACCTACGAGCAGTACTTC.

V and J are TRBV9 and TRBJ2-7; 8 nucleotides line up with TRBD2. The CDR3 covers 14 residues. V lost 3 bases and J lost 0; bases outside the gene matches: 2. CDR1 is SGDLS, CDR2 YYNGEE, per germline. CDR3 sequence (DNA): TGTGCCAGCAGCGCCACTAGCGGCTCCTACGAGCAGTACTTC. Its translation is CASSATSGSYEQYF. Using reference TRBV9 and TRBJ2-7 for the parts outside the CDR3, the full variable domain is DSGVTQTPKHLITATGQRVTLRCSPRSGDLSVYWYQQSLDQGLQFLIQYYNGEERAKGNILERFSAQQFPDLHSELNLSSLELGDSALYFCASSATSGSYEQYFGPGTRLTVT.

The sample holds a few counts of this clone. The V and J genes are TRBV27 and TRBJ1-5, with D uncertain. With 4 bases removed from V and 7 bases from J, the gap between germline ends came to 11 bases. The CDR3 totals 13 residues. Germline CDR1 and CDR2: MNHEY and SMNVEV (reference sequence). In nucleotides, the CDR3 is TGTGCCAGCAGTTGGGGAGGGCGACAGCCCCAGCATTTT. Its translation is CASSWGGRQPQHF.

This chain joins TRBV7-8 and TRBJ2-7; no reliable D call. The V gene lost 1 base and the J gene lost 5 bases, with 15 bases spanning the gap. In germline, CDR1 is SGHVS, CDR2 FQNEAQ. The CDR3 runs 15 residues. The CDR3 protein is CASSLEVRPVDEQYF. CDR3 DNA: TGTGCCAGCAGCTTAGAGGTCAGACCAGTGGACGAGCAGTACTTC.

V usage is TRBV9 and J usage is TRBJ2-3; TRBD2 agrees at 9 bases. V lost 3 bases and J lost 2; bases outside the gene matches: 4. The CDR3 contains 15 residues. The germline CDR1 and CDR2 sequences are SGDLS and YYNGEE. The CDR3 region is CASSAGLAVTDTQYF. CDR3 coding DNA: TGTGCCAGCAGCGCGGGACTAGCCGTCACAGATACGCAGTATTTT.

Only a few counts were recorded for this clone. The V gene is TRBV30, the J gene TRBJ2-5; D not certain. CDR3 length: 11 amino acids. Germline CDR1 and CDR2: GTSNPN and SVGIG (reference sequence). V lost 3 bases and J lost 2, with 4 bases in between. For the CDR3, the DNA is TGTGCCTGGAGGGGGCAAGAGACCCAGTACTTC. It yields the protein CAWRGQETQYF.

The chain carries TRBV29-1 and TRBJ2-5; the D gene is possibly TRBD1 (5 bases). The ends were cut back, 5 bases at V and 7 bases at J, with 11 bases in the middle. Per the germline V gene, CDR1 is SQVTM and CDR2 is ANQGSEA. The CDR3 spans 11 residues. This chain's CDR3 is CSVQGVGTQYF. The CDR3 DNA reads as TGCAGCGTTCAGGGTGTTGGGACCCAGTACTTC.

This clone appeared a single time. The chain carries TRBV19 and TRBJ2-7, with 8 bases fitting TRBD1. Trimming took 5 bases from V and 2 from J; bases not matched to a gene: 5. Per the germline V gene, CDR1 is LNHDA and CDR2 is SQIVND (reference sequence). CDR3 length equals 14 residues. CDR3 residues: CASSEDRGPYEQYF. In DNA, the CDR3 is TGTGCCAGTAGTGAAGACAGGGGCCCCTACGAGCAGTACTTC.

This clone has ten or more counts. This chain links TRBV6-5 with TRBJ2-7, with a tentative D call TRBD1 (6 bases). CDR1 and CDR2 (germline): MNHEY, SVGAGI. The V end was cut by 5 bases, the J end by 0 bases, with 11 bases between. The CDR3 extends over 14 amino acids. CDR3 sequence (DNA): TGTGCCAGCAGTCCGGGACATAGCTCCTACGAGCAGTACTTC. Protein product: CASSPGHSSYEQYF.

Written as DNA, the CDR3 is TGTGCCAGCAGCTTAGGGGGCTGGGAGACCCAGTACTTC. It specifies CASSLGGWETQYF. V and J are TRBV7-9 and TRBJ2-5, with D possibly matching TRBD1 (5 bases). Germline V lookup: CDR1 SEHNR, CDR2 FQNEAQ (reference sequence). CDR3 length equals 13 residues. V lost 1 base and J 5 bases, leaving 8 bases between the germline ends. Full variable domain (missing parts from reference TRBV7-9 and TRBJ2-5): DTGVSQNPRHKITKRGQNVTFRCDPISEHNRLYWYRQTLGQGPEFLTYFQNEAQLEKSRLLSDRFSAERPKGSFSTLEIQRTEQGDSAMYLCASSLGGWETQYFGPGTRLLVL.

V usage is TRBV19 and J usage is TRBJ1-1, with D uncertain. Trimming pared 2 bases from V and 1 base from J, leaving 5 bases between. Germline CDR1 LNHDA, CDR2 SQIVND (reference sequence). The CDR3 is 13 amino acids. CDR3 residues: CASSITQNTEAFF. CDR3 in DNA: TGTGCCAGTAGTATAACTCAGAACACTGAAGCTTTCTTT.

This clone has only one observation. J is TRBJ2-1 and V is TRBV27; D could derive from TRBD1 or TRBD2 (5 bases each). From germline, CDR1 is MNHEY and CDR2 SMNVEV (reference sequence). This CDR3 is 9 amino acids long. Deletions cut 10 bases from V and 13 bases from J, with 11 bases between. The CDR3 is CATGRDQFF. In nucleotides, the CDR3 is TGTGCCACGGGCCGGGACCAGTTCTTC.

The chain has TRBV9 and TRBJ1-2, with a tentative D call TRBD1 (6 bases). Germline V gives CDR1 SGDLS, CDR2 YYNGEE. The CDR3 spans 13 residues. The V end lost 0 bases, the J end lost 9 bases, and 12 bases lay between the germline ends. In DNA form, the CDR3 reads TGTGCCAGCAGCGTAGCGTCGGGGGGCCGCTACACCTTC. Its translation is CASSVASGGRYTF.

The rearrangement joins TRBV13 to TRBJ2-1; 8 bases are a match to TRBD1. Germline V CDR1 and CDR2: PRHDT, FYEKMQ (reference sequence). This CDR3 is built from 14 residues. Trimming at V came to 5 bases and at J to 11 bases, leaving 11 bases not matched to a gene. DNA for the CDR3: TGTGCCAGCAGCCCCATGGGGACAGGAAAAAAGCAGTTCTTC. It yields the protein CASSPMGTGKKQFF.

This chain connects TRBV4-3 to TRBJ2-7; TRBD2 matches at 7 bases. The CDR3 extends over 15 amino acids. The J segment lost 2 bases and the V segment lost 5 bases, leaving 9 bases of the junction unmatched. Germline V CDR1 and CDR2: LGHNA, YSLEER. CDR3 bases: TGCGCCAGCAGCGTTACAGCGGGACCGACCTACGAGCAGTACTTC. It yields the protein CASSVTAGPTYEQYF.

A few counts support this clone. The chain joins TRBV6-5 to TRBJ1-2, with D perhaps TRBD1 (5 bases). V gave up 4 bases and J gave up 2 bases, with 8 bases separating them. The CDR3 runs 13 residues. Germline assignment: CDR1 MNHEY and CDR2 SVGAGI. The CDR3 loop reads CASSSTENYGYTF. Written as DNA, the CDR3 is TGTGCCAGCAGTTCGACAGAGAACTATGGCTACACCTTC.

This chain connects TRBV18 to TRBJ2-2; TRBD2 is a possible D gene (5 bases). The V gene lost 2 bases and the J gene lost 3 bases, with 10 bases spanning the gap. Looked up from germline, CDR1 is KGHSH and CDR2 is LQKENI. The CDR3 runs to 15 residues. This CDR3 is CASSPERADTGELFF. The CDR3 nucleotides are TGTGCCAGCTCACCAGAGAGGGCGGACACCGGGGAGCTGTTTTTT.

The CDR3 is CASSEGPRNYGYTF. The CDR3 DNA is TGTGCCAGCAGTGAAGGTCCTAGAAACTATGGCTACACCTTC. The chain carries TRBV2 and TRBJ1-2; D ambiguous. Trimming pared 1 base from V and 2 bases from J, leaving 8 bases between. Germline V gene sequence: CDR1 SNHLY, CDR2 FYNNEI. This CDR3 comprises 14 residues.

The CDR3 sequence is CASSPSWIFRGLETQYF. The CDR3 nucleotides are TGCGCCAGCAGCCCCTCTTGGATCTTCCGAGGATTGGAGACCCAGTACTTC. The chain links TRBV4-3 to TRBJ2-5; D unresolved. The CDR3 is 17 residues long. V lost 4 bases and J 5 bases, leaving 23 bases between the germline ends. Germline lookup yields CDR1 LGHNA and CDR2 YSLEER.

This clone was observed a single time. V usage is TRBV9 and J usage is TRBJ2-1; tentatively, D is TRBD2 (5 bases). The length of the CDR3 is 14 residues. V was cut by 4 bases and J by 4 bases, with 12 bases left in between. Per the germline V gene, CDR1 is SGDLS and CDR2 is YYNGEE. CDR3 sequence reads: CASSPGSRYNEQFF. The CDR3 nucleotides are TGTGCCAGCAGCCCTGGGAGCCGGTACAATGAGCAGTTCTTC.

In its sample, this clone was seen a few times. The chain combines TRBV5-4 with TRBJ1-4; 11 bases are a match to TRBD1. Germline-derived CDR1 and CDR2 are SGHNT and YYREEE (reference sequence). V lost 4 bases and J lost 2; bases outside the gene matches: 10. This CDR3 comprises 18 residues. The CDR3 bases are TGTGCCAGCAGCCGGACAGGGGGCGAGCCCCTCACTAATGAAAAACTGTTTTTT. Translating it yields CASSRTGGEPLTNEKLFF.

This clone was seen more than once but under ten times. V gene TRBV11-2 combines with J gene TRBJ2-7; 12 nucleotides align to TRBD2. The V gene end was trimmed by 5 bases and the J gene end by 4 bases; junction bases not matched to a gene: 9. The CDR3 loop spans 16 amino acids. Per germline, CDR1 SGHAT and CDR2 FQNNGV. DNA for the CDR3: TGTGCCAGCAGCCCCACTAGCGGGAGGACCTCATACGAGCAGTACTTC. Translated, it gives CASSPTSGRTSYEQYF.

This rearrangement joins TRBV30 to TRBJ2-4; TRBD2 aligns across 7 bases. V lost 3 bases to trimming and J lost 8 bases; unmatched junction nucleotides: 7. CDR1 is GTSNPN, CDR2 SVGIG, per germline (reference sequence). CDR3 length equals 13 residues. The CDR3 bases are TGTGCCTGGAGGAGGGAGGGCCCGGACATTCAGTACTTC. Protein sequence: CAWRREGPDIQYF.

The rearrangement joins TRBV5-1 to TRBJ2-1; D is uncertain. This CDR3 is built from 15 residues. CDR1 is SGHRS, CDR2 YFSETQ, per germline. Trimming took off 0 bases at V and 8 bases at J, with 15 bases between the two ends. The CDR3 DNA sequence: TGCGCCAGCAGCTTGGCCGACCCCTTCGTCTATGAGCAGTTCTTC. This encodes CASSLADPFVYEQFF. Full variable domain (rest looked up from reference TRBV5-1 and TRBJ2-1): KAGVTQTPRYLIKTRGQQVTLSCSPISGHRSVSWYQQTPGQGLQFLFEYFSETQRNKGNFPGRFSGRQFSNSRSEMNVSTLELGDSALYLCASSLADPFVYEQFFGPGTRLTVL.

The chain combines TRBV2 with TRBJ1-1; D unresolved. Germline V lookup: CDR1 SNHLY, CDR2 FYNNEI. V was clipped by 4 bases and J by 4 bases, with 10 bases between them. The CDR3 length is 13 residues. The CDR3 reads CASSAGKGTEAFF. For the CDR3, the DNA is TGTGCCAGCAGTGCGGGGAAGGGCACTGAAGCTTTCTTT.

The chain is built from TRBV29-1 and TRBJ2-1, with D maybe TRBD2 (5 bases). V lost 7 bases to trimming and J lost 4 bases, with 20 bases between them. The CDR3 loop spans 15 amino acids. Per the germline V gene, CDR1 is SQVTM and CDR2 is ANQGSEA. The CDR3 loop reads CSAAAGREAYNEQFF. CDR3 nucleotide sequence: TGCAGCGCCGCGGCAGGCCGGGAAGCATACAATGAGCAGTTCTTC.